This TCR beta chain comes out of a study of shared clonotypes between healthy human individuals. Across the whole study: Every donor yielded three CD4 naive, three CD4 memory, two CD8 naive and one CD8 memory plate. The study, taken as a whole, reports: When compared with the clonotypes that were shared by all four sorted-subset donors, the non-shared clonotypes turned out to have lower generation probabilities.

CD45RO negativity and positive selection for CCR7 defined naive CD8 cells, a population that excluded terminally differentiated effector memory CD45RA+ cells. All the donors were Caucasian adults who lived in Nashville, Tennessee. The ends were cut back, 2 bases at V and 4 bases at J, with 9 bases in the middle. The CDR3 covers 13 residues. From germline, CDR1 is SNHLY and CDR2 FYNNEI. Note on this clone: Antigen: not known. Other DNA variants within this sample encode the same CDR3.

Method: immunoSEQ multiplex PCR; TCRdb's copy keeps in-frame clones and lacks some. The sample has about 2 million clones; about 94% are singletons. The sequencing sample was made of naive CD8+ T cells sorted from blood. The chain joins TRBV2 to TRBJ2-7, with D perhaps TRBD2 (7 bases). This clonotype was sampled from a man aged 18 to 30 in good health. As DNA, the CDR3 is TGTGCCAGCAGTGAAAGGGGGGGATACGAGCAGTACTTC. Translation: CASSERGGYEQYF.